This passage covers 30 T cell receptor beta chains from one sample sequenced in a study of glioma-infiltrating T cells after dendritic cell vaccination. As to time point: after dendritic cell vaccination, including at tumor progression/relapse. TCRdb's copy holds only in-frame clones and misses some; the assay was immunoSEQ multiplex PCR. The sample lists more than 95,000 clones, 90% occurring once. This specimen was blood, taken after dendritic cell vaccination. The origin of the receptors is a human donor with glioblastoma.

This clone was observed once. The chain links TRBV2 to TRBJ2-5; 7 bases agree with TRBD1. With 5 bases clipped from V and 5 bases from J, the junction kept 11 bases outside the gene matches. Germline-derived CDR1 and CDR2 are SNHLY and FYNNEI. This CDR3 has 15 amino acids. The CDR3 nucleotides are TGTGCCAGCAGTTCCGGGACAGATACCAAGGAGACCCAGTACTTC. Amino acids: CASSSGTDTKETQYF.

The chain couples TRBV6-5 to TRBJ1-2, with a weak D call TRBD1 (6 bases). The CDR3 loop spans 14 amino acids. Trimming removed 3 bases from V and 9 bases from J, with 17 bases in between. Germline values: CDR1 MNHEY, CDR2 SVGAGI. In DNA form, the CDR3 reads TGTGCCAGCAGTTATTCGACAGGCTCTTACAGCTACACCTTC. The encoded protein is CASSYSTGSYSYTF.

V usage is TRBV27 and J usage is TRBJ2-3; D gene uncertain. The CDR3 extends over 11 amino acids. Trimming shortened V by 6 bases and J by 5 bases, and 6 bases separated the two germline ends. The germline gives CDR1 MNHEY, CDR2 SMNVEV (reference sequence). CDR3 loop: CASSQKDTQYF. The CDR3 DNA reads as TGTGCCAGCAGCCAAAAAGATACGCAGTATTTT.

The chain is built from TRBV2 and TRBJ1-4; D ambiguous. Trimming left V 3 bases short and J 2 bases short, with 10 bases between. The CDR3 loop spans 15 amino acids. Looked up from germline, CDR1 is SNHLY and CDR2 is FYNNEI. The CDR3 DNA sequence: TGTGCCAGCAGTGAGTTGAGAGGGACTAATGAAAAACTGTTTTTT. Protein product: CASSELRGTNEKLFF.

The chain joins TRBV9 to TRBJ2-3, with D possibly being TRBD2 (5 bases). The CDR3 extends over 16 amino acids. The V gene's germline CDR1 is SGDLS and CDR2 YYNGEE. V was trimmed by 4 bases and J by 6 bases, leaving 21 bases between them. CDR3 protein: CASSPPGVGGSDTQYF. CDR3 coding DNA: TGTGCCAGCAGCCCGCCCGGGGTCGGAGGTTCTGATACGCAGTATTTT.

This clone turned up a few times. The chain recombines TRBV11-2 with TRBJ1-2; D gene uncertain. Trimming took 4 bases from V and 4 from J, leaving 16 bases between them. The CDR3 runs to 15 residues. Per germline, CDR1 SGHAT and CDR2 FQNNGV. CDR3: CASSSVGSSSYGYTF. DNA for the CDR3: TGTGCCAGCAGCTCGGTGGGCAGCTCATCCTATGGCTACACCTTC.

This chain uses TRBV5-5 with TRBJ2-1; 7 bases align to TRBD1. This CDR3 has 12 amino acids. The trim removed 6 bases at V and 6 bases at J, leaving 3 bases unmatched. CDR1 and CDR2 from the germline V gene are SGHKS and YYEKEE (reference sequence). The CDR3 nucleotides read TGTGCCAGCAAGGGGGCCTTCAATGAGCAGTTCTTC. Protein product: CASKGAFNEQFF.

The CDR3: CASSLEGSGYTF. In DNA form, the CDR3 reads TGTGCCAGCAGCCTCGAGGGATCTGGCTACACCTTC. The chain couples TRBV4-2 to TRBJ1-2; D unclear. The CDR3 totals 12 residues. CDR1 and CDR2 (germline): LGHNA, YNFKEQ. Trimming stripped 4 bases from V and 7 bases from J, with 10 bases between.

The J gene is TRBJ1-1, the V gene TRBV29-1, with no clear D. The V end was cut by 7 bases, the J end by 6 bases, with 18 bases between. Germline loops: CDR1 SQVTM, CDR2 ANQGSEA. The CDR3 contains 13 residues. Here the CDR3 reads CSAGFTGRAEAFF. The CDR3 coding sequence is TGCAGCGCCGGTTTCACCGGGAGAGCTGAAGCTTTCTTT.

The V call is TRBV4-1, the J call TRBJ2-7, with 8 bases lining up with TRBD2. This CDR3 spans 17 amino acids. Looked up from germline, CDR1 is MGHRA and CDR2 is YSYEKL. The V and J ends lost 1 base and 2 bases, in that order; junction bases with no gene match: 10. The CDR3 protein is CASSQGLSGSGTYEQYF. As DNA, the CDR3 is TGCGCCAGCAGCCAAGGCCTCTCCGGTAGCGGGACCTACGAGCAGTACTTC.

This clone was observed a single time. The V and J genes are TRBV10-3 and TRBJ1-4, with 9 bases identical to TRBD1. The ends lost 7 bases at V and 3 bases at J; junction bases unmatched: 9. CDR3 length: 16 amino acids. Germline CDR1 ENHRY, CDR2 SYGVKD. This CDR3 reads CAINAGTGRPNEKLFF. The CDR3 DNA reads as TGTGCCATCAACGCCGGGACAGGGAGGCCTAATGAAAAACTGTTTTTT.

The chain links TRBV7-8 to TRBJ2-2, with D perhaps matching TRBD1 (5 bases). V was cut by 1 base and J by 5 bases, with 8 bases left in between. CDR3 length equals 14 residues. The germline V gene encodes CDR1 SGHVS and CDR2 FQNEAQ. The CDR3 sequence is CASSLGQSTGELFF. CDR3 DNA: TGTGCCAGCAGCTTAGGACAGTCTACCGGGGAGCTGTTTTTT.

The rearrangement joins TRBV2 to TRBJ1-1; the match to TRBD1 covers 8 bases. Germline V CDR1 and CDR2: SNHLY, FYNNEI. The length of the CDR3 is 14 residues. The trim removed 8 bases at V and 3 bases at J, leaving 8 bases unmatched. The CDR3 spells CASQEGQAYTEAFF. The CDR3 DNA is TGTGCCAGCCAGGAGGGACAGGCCTACACTGAAGCTTTCTTT.

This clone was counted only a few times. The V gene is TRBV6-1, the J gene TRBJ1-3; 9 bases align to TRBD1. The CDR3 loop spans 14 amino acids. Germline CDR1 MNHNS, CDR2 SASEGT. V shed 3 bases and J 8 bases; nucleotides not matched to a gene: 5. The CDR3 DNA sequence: TGTGCCAGCAGTGATTTACAGGGGGCGGACACCATATATTTT. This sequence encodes CASSDLQGADTIYF.

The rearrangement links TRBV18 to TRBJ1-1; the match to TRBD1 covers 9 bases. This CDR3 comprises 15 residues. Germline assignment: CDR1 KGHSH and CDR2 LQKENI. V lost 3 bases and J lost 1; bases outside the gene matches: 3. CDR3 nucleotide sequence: TGTGCCAGCTCACCTACGACAGGGGGGAACACTGAAGCTTTCTTT. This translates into CASSPTTGGNTEAFF.

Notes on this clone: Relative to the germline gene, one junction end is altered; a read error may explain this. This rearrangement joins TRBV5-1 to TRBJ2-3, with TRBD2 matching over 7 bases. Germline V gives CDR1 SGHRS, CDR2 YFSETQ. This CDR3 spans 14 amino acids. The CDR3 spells CASSLEAGTDAQYF. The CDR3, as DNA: TGCGCCAGCAGCTTGGAAGCGGGAACAGATGCGCAGTATTTT.

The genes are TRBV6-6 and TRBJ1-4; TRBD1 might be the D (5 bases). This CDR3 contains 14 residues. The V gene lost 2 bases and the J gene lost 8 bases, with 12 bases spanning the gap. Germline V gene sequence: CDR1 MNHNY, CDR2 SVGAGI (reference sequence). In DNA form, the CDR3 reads TGTGCCAGCAGTTACGGCAGGGTAGGGGAAAAACTGTTTTTT. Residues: CASSYGRVGEKLFF.

This chain's CDR3 is CASSGQAGGGETQYF. The CDR3 region has the DNA TGTGCCAGCAGTGGCCAGGCGGGGGGCGGCGAGACCCAGTACTTC. The V call is TRBV2, the J call TRBJ2-5, with TRBD2 matching 8 bases. Per germline, CDR1 SNHLY and CDR2 FYNNEI. The length of the CDR3 is 15 residues. The J segment lost 5 bases and the V segment lost 4 bases, leaving 9 bases of the junction unmatched.

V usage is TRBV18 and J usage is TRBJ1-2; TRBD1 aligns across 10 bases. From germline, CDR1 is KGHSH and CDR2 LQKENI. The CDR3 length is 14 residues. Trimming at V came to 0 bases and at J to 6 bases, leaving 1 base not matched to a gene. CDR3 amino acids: CASSPPGQGNGYTF. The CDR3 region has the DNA TGTGCCAGCTCACCACCGGGACAGGGGAATGGCTACACCTTC.

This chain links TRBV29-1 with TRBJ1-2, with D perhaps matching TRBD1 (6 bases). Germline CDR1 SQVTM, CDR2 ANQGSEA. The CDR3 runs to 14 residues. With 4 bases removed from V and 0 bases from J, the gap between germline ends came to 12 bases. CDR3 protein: CSVGQGLTNYGYTF. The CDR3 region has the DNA TGCAGCGTTGGGCAGGGGTTAACTAACTATGGCTACACCTTC.

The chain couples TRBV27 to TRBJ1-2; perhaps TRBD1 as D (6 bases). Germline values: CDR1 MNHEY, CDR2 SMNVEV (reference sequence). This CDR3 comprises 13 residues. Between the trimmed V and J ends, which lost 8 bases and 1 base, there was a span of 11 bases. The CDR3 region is CASSGQLNYGYTF. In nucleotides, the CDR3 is TGTGCCAGCTCCGGACAGCTTAACTATGGCTACACCTTC.

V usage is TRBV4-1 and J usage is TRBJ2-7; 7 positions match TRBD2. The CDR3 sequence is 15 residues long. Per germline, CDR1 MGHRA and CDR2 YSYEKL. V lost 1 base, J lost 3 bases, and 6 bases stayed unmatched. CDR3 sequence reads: CASSQGGGPVYEQYF. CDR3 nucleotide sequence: TGCGCCAGCAGCCAAGGGGGAGGGCCAGTCTACGAGCAGTACTTC.

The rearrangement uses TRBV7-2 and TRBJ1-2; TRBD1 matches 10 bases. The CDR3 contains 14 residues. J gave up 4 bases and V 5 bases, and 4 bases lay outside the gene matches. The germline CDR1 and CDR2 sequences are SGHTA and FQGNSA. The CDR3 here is CASSQGQGLYGYTF. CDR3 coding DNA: TGTGCCAGCAGCCAGGGACAGGGGCTCTATGGCTACACCTTC.

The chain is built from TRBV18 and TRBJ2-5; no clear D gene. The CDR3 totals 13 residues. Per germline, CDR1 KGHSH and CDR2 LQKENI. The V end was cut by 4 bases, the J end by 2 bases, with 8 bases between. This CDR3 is CASSRASQETQYF. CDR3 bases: TGTGCCAGCTCACGAGCCTCTCAAGAGACCCAGTACTTC.

The CDR3 loop is CASSYPGQGAREQYF. The CDR3 nucleotides are TGTGCCAGCAGTTACCCCGGACAGGGGGCGAGGGAGCAGTACTTC. The chain is built from TRBV6-5 and TRBJ2-7; 11 nucleotides align to TRBD1. Germline trimming cut 2 bases from V and 7 bases from J; bases unmatched to any gene: 7. CDR1 MNHEY and CDR2 SVGAGI come from the germline V gene. The CDR3 is made up of 15 amino acids.

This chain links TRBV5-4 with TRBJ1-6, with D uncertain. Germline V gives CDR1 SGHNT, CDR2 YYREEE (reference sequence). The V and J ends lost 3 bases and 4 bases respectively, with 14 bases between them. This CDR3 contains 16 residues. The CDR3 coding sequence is TGTGCCAGCAGCTCGGTACGGGGTGGGTATAATTCACCCCTCCACTTT. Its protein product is CASSSVRGGYNSPLHF.

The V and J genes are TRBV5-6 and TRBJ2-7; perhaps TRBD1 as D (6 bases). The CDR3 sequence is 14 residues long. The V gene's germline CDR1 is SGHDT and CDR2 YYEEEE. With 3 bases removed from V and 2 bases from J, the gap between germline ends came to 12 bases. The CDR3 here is CASSSMGHTYEQYF. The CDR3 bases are TGTGCCAGCAGCTCTATGGGACACACCTACGAGCAGTACTTC.

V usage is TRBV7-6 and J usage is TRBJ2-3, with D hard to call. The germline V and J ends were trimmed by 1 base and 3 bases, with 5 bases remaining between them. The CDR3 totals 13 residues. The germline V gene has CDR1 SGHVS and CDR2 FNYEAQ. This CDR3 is CASSLVRTDTQYF. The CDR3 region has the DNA TGTGCCAGCAGCTTAGTGCGGACAGATACGCAGTATTTT.

CDR3: CASGGGTGGFLETQYF. DNA of the CDR3: TGTGCCAGCGGAGGCGGGACAGGGGGCTTTCTGGAGACCCAGTACTTC. This rearrangement joins TRBV9 to TRBJ2-5; TRBD1 agrees at 12 bases. Trimming cost V 7 bases and J 5 bases; bases outside gene matches: 12. There are 16 residues in the CDR3. Germline loops: CDR1 SGDLS, CDR2 YYNGEE.

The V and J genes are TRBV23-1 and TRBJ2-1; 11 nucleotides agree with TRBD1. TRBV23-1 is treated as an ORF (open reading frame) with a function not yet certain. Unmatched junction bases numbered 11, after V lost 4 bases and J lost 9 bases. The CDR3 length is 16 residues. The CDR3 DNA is TGCGCCAGCAGTCCAATGGACAGGGGGCCGGCAAGTGAGCAGTTCTTC. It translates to CASSPMDRGPASEQFF.